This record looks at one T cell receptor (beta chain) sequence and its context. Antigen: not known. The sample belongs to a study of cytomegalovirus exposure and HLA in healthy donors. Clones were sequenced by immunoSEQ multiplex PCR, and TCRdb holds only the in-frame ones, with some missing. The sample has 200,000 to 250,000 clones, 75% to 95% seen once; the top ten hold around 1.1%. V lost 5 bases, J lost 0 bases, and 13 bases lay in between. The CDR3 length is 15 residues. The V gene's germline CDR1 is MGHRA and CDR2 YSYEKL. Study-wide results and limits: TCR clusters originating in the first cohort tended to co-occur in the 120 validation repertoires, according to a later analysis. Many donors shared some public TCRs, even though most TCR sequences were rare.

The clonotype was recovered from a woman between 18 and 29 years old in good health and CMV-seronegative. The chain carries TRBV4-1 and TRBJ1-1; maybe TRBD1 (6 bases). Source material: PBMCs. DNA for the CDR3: TGCGCCAGCAGCACGCGACAGGACCTGAACACTGAAGCTTTCTTT. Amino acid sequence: CASSTRQDLNTEAFF.